One sample yielded the 6 T cell receptor beta chains listed below, sequenced in a study of cytomegalovirus exposure and HLA in healthy donors. Here immunoSEQ multiplex PCR was the method, and the copy in TCRdb shows in-frame clones only, minus some. The sample includes 160,000 or so clones, roughly 91% of them seen just once. Source material: PBMCs. These receptors all stem from a man aged 18 to 29 in good health and CMV-seronegative.

V gene TRBV18 combines with J gene TRBJ2-7; TRBD1 might be the D (6 bases). Germline CDR1 is KGHSH and CDR2 is LQKENI. This CDR3 region has 15 residues. Trimming removed 0 bases from V and 4 bases from J, with 13 bases in between. CDR3 in amino acids: CASSPPKGEGYEQYF. CDR3 DNA: TGTGCCAGCTCACCACCAAAGGGGGAAGGGTACGAGCAGTACTTC.

The chain carries TRBV5-6 and TRBJ2-3; 7 positions agree with TRBD1. The CDR3 runs to 16 residues. Germline V gene data show CDR1 as SGHDT and CDR2 as YYEEEE. V lost 4 bases, J lost 3 bases, and 11 bases stayed unmatched. The CDR3, as DNA: TGTGCCAGCAGCCCCGATCCGGGACAGCCTACAGATACGCAGTATTTT. Protein sequence: CASSPDPGQPTDTQYF.

The J gene is TRBJ2-1, the V gene TRBV7-9, with 9 bases aligning to TRBD2. The CDR3 is made up of 14 amino acids. Germline-derived CDR1 and CDR2 are SEHNR and FQNEAQ (reference sequence). V was pared by 5 bases and J by 7 bases, with 6 bases of the junction left unmatched. CDR3 nucleotide sequence: TGTGCCAGCAGCCCAGGCGGACTAGCGAATGAGCAGTTCTTC. This codes for CASSPGGLANEQFF.

The V call is TRBV19, the J call TRBJ2-2, with 11 nucleotides matching TRBD2. The CDR3 is made up of 18 amino acids. CDR1 LNHDA and CDR2 SQIVND come from the germline V gene (reference sequence). The V gene end was trimmed by 4 bases and the J gene end by 5 bases; junction bases not matched to a gene: 12. CDR3: CASSTHTSGSIGTGELFF. For the CDR3, the DNA is TGTGCCAGTAGTACACATACTAGCGGGAGCATCGGAACCGGGGAGCTGTTTTTT.

On this clone itself: Germline and junction disagree at one end, which may indicate a read error. The CDR3 loop reads CASSLAENTEAFF. Here the CDR3 DNA reads TGTGCTAGCAGCCTGGCGGAAAACACTGAAGCTTTCTTT. The chain recombines TRBV7-7 with TRBJ1-1; no reliable D call. The CDR3 loop spans 13 amino acids. Germline loops: CDR1 SSHAT, CDR2 FNYEAQ (reference sequence).

The V and J genes are TRBV25-1 and TRBJ2-3; D is possibly TRBD1 (6 bases). Germline lookup yields CDR1 MGHDK and CDR2 SYGVNS. V lost 5 bases and J lost 2, with 17 bases in between. CDR3 length equals 16 residues. This chain's CDR3 is CASSSSPDSFTDTQYF. The DNA for the CDR3 is TGTGCCAGCAGTTCCAGCCCGGACAGTTTCACAGATACGCAGTATTTT.